Shown below are 26 T cell receptor beta chains from a single sample sequenced in a study of T-cell memory formation after mild COVID-19. TCRdb re-analysed the 5' RACE reads in MiXCR, keeping a single row per CDR3 protein. Of about 400,000 distinct CDR3 sequences in the sample, 20% to 25% are singletons; the top ten hold 7% to 9.5%. The specimen was PBMCs or a T cell subset sorted from them (not recorded which). The receptors stem from an adult woman who had mild COVID-19 (a few samples of this study predate the infection). Cell type and time point are not known.

The chain joins TRBV27 to TRBJ2-7, with 9 nucleotides matching TRBD1. The J segment lost 4 bases and the V segment lost 5 bases, leaving 6 bases of the junction unmatched. This CDR3 spans 14 amino acids. Germline V lookup: CDR1 MNHEY, CDR2 SMNVEV (reference sequence). The CDR3, as DNA: TGTGCCAGCAGTCTTACAGGGGGCTCGTACGAGCAGTACTTC. Translation: CASSLTGGSYEQYF.

This chain connects TRBV3-1 to TRBJ2-5; 10 bases align to TRBD1. CDR1 LGHDT and CDR2 YNNKEL come from the germline V gene (reference sequence). The CDR3 is made up of 15 amino acids. Losses at the gene ends were 4 bases for V and 5 bases for J; bases not matched to a gene: 7. This chain's CDR3 is CASSRGDRGVETQYF. The CDR3 region has the DNA TGTGCCAGCAGCCGGGGGGACAGGGGTGTGGAGACCCAGTACTTC.

The chain combines TRBV12-3 or TRBV12-4 with TRBJ1-1, with D perhaps matching TRBD1 (6 bases). Trimming removed 6 bases from V and 0 bases from J, with 14 bases in between. There are 15 residues in the CDR3. The DNA of the CDR3 is TGTGCCAGCAGCCCGGACAGACTCTTGAACACTGAAGCTTTCTTT. Translation gives CASSPDRLLNTEAFF.

A single count supports this clonotype. The J gene is TRBJ1-1, the V gene TRBV7-2; 8 nucleotides agree with TRBD1. This CDR3 has 13 residues. In germline, CDR1 is SGHTA, CDR2 FQGNSA. V trimming: 6 bases; J trimming: 7 bases; junction bases outside the gene matches: 7. The CDR3 DNA follows: TGTGCCAGCAGTCCCGGACAGGGAGATGAAGCTTTCTTT. Its translation is CASSPGQGDEAFF.

This chain links TRBV12-3 or TRBV12-4 with TRBJ2-7; D uncertain. Trimming took off 5 bases at V and 8 bases at J, with 7 bases between the two ends. The CDR3 contains 10 residues. The CDR3 sequence: CASSQNKQYF. The CDR3 DNA follows: TGTGCCAGCAGTCAAAATAAGCAGTACTTC.

This clonotype was seen more than once but under ten times. The chain uses TRBV12-3 or TRBV12-4 and TRBJ1-2; 9 bases fit TRBD1. Trimming took 3 bases from V and 4 from J; bases not matched to a gene: 3. This CDR3 contains 14 residues. Here the CDR3 reads CASSLGQGGYGYTF. The CDR3 region has the DNA TGTGCCAGCAGTTTGGGACAGGGAGGCTATGGCTACACCTTC.

This clonotype was counted ten times or more. The chain joins TRBV3-1 to TRBJ2-2; no firm D call. CDR3 length equals 11 residues. V shed 4 bases and J shed 7 bases, with 4 bases lying between them. Germline V gene sequence: CDR1 LGHDT, CDR2 YNNKEL (reference sequence). The CDR3 sequence: CASSRGGELFF. CDR3 DNA sequence: TGTGCCAGCAGCCGAGGCGGGGAGCTGTTTTTT.

The rearrangement uses TRBV12-3 or TRBV12-4 and TRBJ1-2; 11 bases line up with TRBD1. The junction had 4 bases not matched to a gene; V was cut back by 5 bases and J by 2 bases. The CDR3 is 15 amino acids. The CDR3 is CASSTRTGGNYGYTF. CDR3 sequence (DNA): TGTGCCAGCAGTACACGGACAGGGGGCAACTATGGCTACACCTTC.

This clonotype was found a few times. V gene TRBV6-5 combines with J gene TRBJ1-6, with no clear D. The CDR3 sequence is 16 residues long. CDR1 and CDR2 from the germline V gene are MNHEY and SVGAGI. V lost 2 bases, J lost 0 bases, and 8 bases lay in between. The CDR3 DNA sequence: TGTGCCAGCAGTTACCAGTCGAGCTCCTATAATTCACCCCTCCACTTT. As protein: CASSYQSSSYNSPLHF.

V is TRBV18 and J is TRBJ2-1; 15 bases map to TRBD2. Germline CDR1 is KGHSH and CDR2 is LQKENI. With 3 bases clipped from V and 6 bases from J, the junction kept 3 bases outside the gene matches. The CDR3 has 16 amino acids. CDR3 in DNA: TGTGCCAGCTCACCCCGGGGACTAGCGGGAGGCAATGAGCAGTTCTTC. It codes for CASSPRGLAGGNEQFF.

The chain recombines TRBV2 with TRBJ1-6; tentative D call: TRBD1 (6 bases). The germline V gene encodes CDR1 SNHLY and CDR2 FYNNEI. V gave up 6 bases and J gave up 8 bases, with 14 bases separating them. The CDR3 sequence is 14 residues long. CDR3 loop: CASRLQGRHSPLHF. The CDR3 DNA reads TGTGCCAGCAGATTACAGGGCCGGCATTCACCCCTCCACTTT.

The genes are TRBV5-1 and TRBJ2-1; 9 bases are a match to TRBD2. J was trimmed by 7 bases and V by 5 bases; bases with no gene match: 7. The V gene's germline CDR1 is SGHRS and CDR2 YFSETQ. The CDR3 spans 14 residues. The CDR3 region is CASSSGGPGNEQFF. CDR3 DNA sequence: TGCGCCAGCAGTAGCGGGGGTCCAGGGAATGAGCAGTTCTTC.

The chain uses TRBV20-1 and TRBJ2-7; 10 bases agree with TRBD1. Germline CDR1 reads DFQATT; CDR2 reads SNEGSKA (reference sequence). V shed 4 bases, J shed 6 bases, and the junction held 9 bases outside the gene matches. The CDR3 spans 14 residues. The chain's CDR3 is CSAKGQGSGGEQYF. The CDR3 nucleotides are TGCAGTGCTAAGGGACAGGGGTCGGGTGGCGAGCAGTACTTC.

This clonotype was counted many times. The chain combines TRBV25-1 with TRBJ1-3; TRBD1 matches 10 bases. This CDR3 is built from 21 residues. Germline V gene data show CDR1 as MGHDK and CDR2 as SYGVNS. The junction had 17 bases not matched to a gene; V was cut back by 3 bases and J by 0 bases. The CDR3 sequence: CASSDLNYDRGHRSSGNTIYF. The CDR3 DNA reads TGTGCCAGCAGTGATTTAAATTATGACAGGGGGCATCGGTCCTCTGGAAACACCATATATTTT. The variable domain in full, with the rest retrieved from reference TRBV25-1 and TRBJ1-3, is EADIYQTPRYLVIGTGKKITLECSQTMGHDKMYWYQQDPGMELHLIHYSYGVNSTEKGDLSSESTVSRIRTEHFPLTLESARPSHTSQYLCASSDLNYDRGHRSSGNTIYFGEGSWLTVV.

The chain links TRBV7-6 to TRBJ2-7, with a possible D match to TRBD1 (5 bases). Deletions cut 0 bases from V and 6 bases from J, with 12 bases between. The length of the CDR3 is 14 residues. Germline V gives CDR1 SGHVS, CDR2 FNYEAQ. DNA for the CDR3: TGTGCCAGCAGCTTAGCACAGGTAGAAGCCGAGCAGTACTTC. Protein product: CASSLAQVEAEQYF.

This clonotype occurred a few times. The J gene is TRBJ1-1, the V gene TRBV18; D not certain. There are 13 residues in the CDR3. V was shortened by 0 bases and J by 11 bases, with 13 bases between the two germline ends. Germline CDR1 KGHSH, CDR2 LQKENI. DNA for the CDR3: TGTGCCAGCTCACCACCTGGGCTGGAGAGGGCTTTCTTT. It specifies CASSPPGLERAFF.

This rearrangement joins TRBV7-2 to TRBJ2-7; 13 positions agree with TRBD2. The CDR3 contains 16 residues. V lost 5 bases to trimming and J lost 1 base; unmatched junction nucleotides: 5. From germline, CDR1 is SGHTA and CDR2 FQGNSA. CDR3 protein: CASSQSGLAGSYEQYF. Here the CDR3 DNA reads TGTGCCAGCAGCCAATCGGGACTAGCGGGGTCCTACGAGCAGTACTTC.

The rearrangement links TRBV11-2 to TRBJ2-3, with TRBD2 matching 9 bases. After removal of 5 bases from V and 6 bases from J, the junction contained 9 bases not matched to a gene. This CDR3 comprises 15 residues. Germline V CDR1 and CDR2: SGHAT, FQNNGV. The DNA for the CDR3 is TGTGCCAGCAGCGGGTTAGCGGGGGTTCGGGATACGCAGTATTTT. It translates to CASSGLAGVRDTQYF. The full variable domain, rest sourced from reference TRBV11-2 and TRBJ2-3, is EAGVAQSPRYKIIEKRQSVAFWCNPISGHATLYWYQQILGQGPKLLIQFQNNGVVDDSQLPKDRFSAERLKGVDSTLKIQPAKLEDSAVYLCASSGLAGVRDTQYFGPGTRLTVL.

The chain combines TRBV5-1 with TRBJ2-3; D may be TRBD2 (6 bases). The germline V and J ends were trimmed by 0 bases and 2 bases, with 13 bases remaining between them. Per germline, CDR1 SGHRS and CDR2 YFSETQ. The CDR3 totals 16 residues. The CDR3 bases are TGCGCCAGCAGCTTGGGGGAGGAGATGACCACAGATACGCAGTATTTT. This encodes CASSLGEEMTTDTQYF.

As DNA, the CDR3 is TGCGCCAGCAGCCAAGAAGTGGGTAGCGGTAGCACAGATACGCAGTATTTT. As protein: CASSQEVGSGSTDTQYF. The chain carries TRBV4-3 and TRBJ2-3, with D maybe TRBD2 (6 bases). The CDR3 has 17 residues. The ends were cut back, 0 bases at V and 0 bases at J, with 13 bases in the middle. The germline gives CDR1 LGHNA, CDR2 YSLEER.

The genes are TRBV11-2 and TRBJ1-2; no definite D call. The germline CDR1 and CDR2 sequences are SGHAT and FQNNGV. V was trimmed by 5 bases and J by 6 bases, leaving 22 bases between them. This CDR3 contains 16 residues. CDR3 in amino acids: CASSPYRRGGLHGYTF. CDR3 bases: TGTGCCAGCAGCCCATACCGGAGAGGAGGCCTACATGGCTACACCTTC.

This chain connects TRBV6-5 to TRBJ1-5; TRBD1 matches at 8 bases. CDR3 size: 16 residues. Germline-derived CDR1 and CDR2 are MNHEY and SVGAGI. After removal of 0 bases from V and 6 bases from J, the junction contained 7 bases not matched to a gene. This CDR3 reads CASSYSDREFGQPQHF. The CDR3 DNA reads as TGTGCCAGCAGTTACTCGGACAGGGAGTTTGGTCAGCCCCAGCATTTT.

The chain joins TRBV11-2 to TRBJ2-3, with D hard to call. Germline V gene sequence: CDR1 SGHAT, CDR2 FQNNGV. V lost 5 bases to trimming and J lost 0 bases, with 6 bases between them. The CDR3 covers 13 residues. Here the CDR3 reads CASSRSSTDTQYF. The CDR3 region has the DNA TGTGCCAGCAGCCGAAGCAGCACAGATACGCAGTATTTT. Supplemented by reference TRBV11-2 and TRBJ2-3, the full variable domain reads EAGVAQSPRYKIIEKRQSVAFWCNPISGHATLYWYQQILGQGPKLLIQFQNNGVVDDSQLPKDRFSAERLKGVDSTLKIQPAKLEDSAVYLCASSRSSTDTQYFGPGTRLTVL.

This chain connects TRBV18 to TRBJ2-7; either TRBD1 or TRBD2 may fit D (5 bases each). The ends were cut back, 0 bases at V and 2 bases at J, with 14 bases in the middle. The length of the CDR3 is 16 residues. Germline assignment: CDR1 KGHSH and CDR2 LQKENI. The DNA of the CDR3 is TGTGCCAGCTCACCACCGACGGGGCTTAAAACCTACGAGCAGTACTTC. This codes for CASSPPTGLKTYEQYF.

The chain employs TRBV29-1 and TRBJ2-3, with 8 bases fitting TRBD1. Trimming at V came to 8 bases and at J to 2 bases, leaving 15 bases not matched to a gene. Germline values: CDR1 SQVTM, CDR2 ANQGSEA. CDR3 size: 16 residues. The CDR3 sequence is CSTRGRRQGTTDTQYF. Here the CDR3 DNA reads TGCAGCACCCGTGGCCGGAGACAGGGGACCACAGATACGCAGTATTTT.

This clonotype showed up many times. The chain is built from TRBV7-8 and TRBJ1-5; D not certain. Germline V gene data show CDR1 as SGHVS and CDR2 as FQNEAQ. Trimming took 2 bases from V and 4 from J, leaving 15 bases between them. CDR3 length equals 16 residues. The CDR3 DNA follows: TGTGCCAGCAGCTTAAGTCCCCTAGGGTCGAATCAGCCCCAGCATTTT. It is translated as CASSLSPLGSNQPQHF.